This TCR beta chain was identified during a study of early T cells in non-severe SARS-CoV-2 infection. About the study: Unsorted whole blood bulk RNA was sequenced, with unpaired chains.

Unique molecular identifiers were affixed to single, distinct cDNA molecules. MiXCR was run by TCRdb on the 5' RACE reads, yielding one entry per CDR3 protein. The top ten hold 9% to 15% of the sample, which has roughly 80,000 distinct CDR3 sequences, 15% to 19% seen once. Regarding the study as a whole: Reliance on VDJdb matching favored anti-spike CD8 responses; private and CD4 specificities were missed.

Worth noting for this clonotype: Its antigen is unidentified.

The CDR3 is 14 residues long. Germline V gene sequence: CDR1 SQVTM, CDR2 ANQGSEA. Unmatched junction bases numbered 9, after V lost 6 bases and J lost 2 bases. The sample comprised whole blood. The clonotype originates from an adult who was a healthcare worker with PCR-confirmed SARS-CoV-2 infection or an uninfected control (not recorded which). The V call is TRBV29-1, the J call TRBJ1-2; 7 positions match TRBD1. Here the CDR3 reads CSVVTGDRNYGYTF. The CDR3 coding sequence is TGCAGCGTAGTAACAGGGGACCGAAACTATGGCTACACCTTC.